Sequencing of this T cell receptor (beta chain) was carried out in a study of blood T cell repertoires in COVID-19. Study context: Sources were T cells, B-cell-depleted T cells, or PBMCs; the material itself was cDNA or gDNA.

Sequencing used immunoSEQ multiplex PCR; TCRdb keeps in-frame clones, though not all of them. The sample contains about 210,000 clones, around 80% of which appear only once. Germline CDR1 is SGHRS and CDR2 is YFSETQ. The CDR3 is 16 amino acids. This clone was observed a few times. The junction and the germline gene differ at one end; a read error may be behind it. The sequence was obtained from a man in his fifties or sixties with active or convalescent COVID-19. The chain couples TRBV5-1 to TRBJ1-2, with TRBD1 as a possible D gene (6 bases). The sample comprised peripheral blood. CDR3 loop: CASSLASSGGEIASFF. The CDR3 nucleotides read TGCGCCAGCAGCTTGGCCTCATCGGGGGGCGAGATCGCGTCCTTCTTC.